The 2 T cell receptor beta chains given below trace back to one sample, sequenced in a study of blood T cell repertoires in COVID-19. The table came from immunoSEQ multiplex PCR; TCRdb's copy has only in-frame clones and leaves some out. The sample has about 180,000 clones, 65% to 90% seen once. The material sequenced was peripheral blood. Every receptor here comes from a human donor in a cohort sampled during active COVID-19.

The chain employs TRBV18 and TRBJ1-2, with a possible D match to TRBD1 (5 bases). Trimming shortened V by 3 bases and J by 1 base, and 9 bases separated the two germline ends. The CDR3 has 14 residues. The germline V gene encodes CDR1 KGHSH and CDR2 LQKENI. The CDR3 sequence is CASSPSDINYGYTF. The CDR3 DNA reads as TGTGCCAGCTCACCTTCGGACATTAACTATGGCTACACCTTC. Variable domain in full (rest from reference TRBV18 and TRBJ1-2): NAGVMQNPRHLVRRRGQEARLRCSPMKGHSHVYWYRQLPEEGLKFMVYLQKENIIDESGMPKERFSAEFPKEGPSILRIQQVVRGDSAAYFCASSPSDINYGYTFGSGTRLTVV.

About this clone: A read error may account for a junction end that differs from germline. The chain combines TRBV29-1 with TRBJ2-7; D uncertain. CDR3 length equals 14 residues. Germline V gives CDR1 SQVTM, CDR2 ANQGSEA. CDR3 nucleotide sequence: TGCAGCGTTGAACGACAAATCGGCTCCTCCGAGCAGTACTTC. Its translation is CSVERQIGSSEQYF.